The 27 T cell receptor beta chains below all came from one sample that was sequenced in a study of regulatory T cells in long-lasting Graves disease. Specified time point: persistent/refractory GD, antithyroid drugs over 5 years with positive TRAb. The authors made the TCR library using RNA they extracted from PBMCs. Construction of the TCR beta libraries employed iRepertoire HTBI primers in conjunction with Arm-PCR of CDR3 regions. TCRdb independently ran MiXCR on the multiplex PCR reads; one entry per CDR3 protein. The sample holds 700,000 or so distinct CDR3 sequences, around 30% seen once. The specimen comprised peripheral blood mononuclear cells (PBMCs), sampled when the disease was refractory, from a patient treated with antithyroid drugs. These receptors all stem from a female donor with Graves disease.

The chain uses TRBV20-1 and TRBJ1-6; D possibly corresponds to TRBD1 (5 bases). The CDR3 totals 18 residues. V lost 6 bases, J lost 0 bases, and 21 bases lay in between. Germline V gene sequence: CDR1 DFQATT, CDR2 SNEGSKA (reference sequence). The CDR3 bases are TGCAGTGCGATGGGACCCAATACAAAAAGCTCCTATAATTCACCCCTCCACTTT. It codes for CSAMGPNTKSSYNSPLHF.

This clonotype was seen many times. The chain joins TRBV5-1 to TRBJ1-1; D remains unclear. CDR1 is SGHRS, CDR2 YFSETQ, per germline. V was pared by 4 bases and J by 0 bases, with 19 bases between. The CDR3 runs to 17 residues. The CDR3 sequence: CASSPTLMNSLNTEAFF. The CDR3 DNA reads TGCGCCAGCAGCCCCACCCTGATGAACAGCCTGAACACTGAAGCTTTCTTT. Complete variable domain (other parts from reference TRBV5-1 and TRBJ1-1): KAGVTQTPRYLIKTRGQQVTLSCSPISGHRSVSWYQQTPGQGLQFLFEYFSETQRNKGNFPGRFSGRQFSNSRSEMNVSTLELGDSALYLCASSPTLMNSLNTEAFFGQGTRLTVV.

The genes are TRBV6-2 or TRBV6-3 and TRBJ1-4; 10 bases map to TRBD1. Germline loops: CDR1 MNHEY, CDR2 SVGEGT. The CDR3 runs 14 residues. V lost 2 bases to trimming and J lost 7 bases; unmatched junction nucleotides: 1. The CDR3 DNA sequence: TGTGCCAGCAGTTACGGGACAGGGGCTGAAAAACTGTTTTTT. Translation gives CASSYGTGAEKLFF.

To note about this clonotype: This likely comes from a read error, as the CDR3 has no conserved phenylalanine or tryptophan at its end. This chain joins TRBV27 and TRBJ2-7; D not resolved. CDR1 MNHEY and CDR2 SMNVEV come from the germline V gene (reference sequence). Trimming shortened V by 2 bases and J by 6 bases, and 17 bases separated the two germline ends. This CDR3 has 15 amino acids. The CDR3 sequence is CASSLDQRRGCEQYS. The CDR3 DNA is TGTGCCAGCAGTTTAGACCAAAGGCGCGGCTGCGAGCAGTACTCC.

This clonotype was observed a handful of times. This chain connects TRBV27 to TRBJ2-7, with TRBD1 matching 10 bases. V lost 6 bases and J lost 5; bases outside the gene matches: 10. From germline, CDR1 is MNHEY and CDR2 SMNVEV (reference sequence). CDR3 length equals 15 residues. CDR3 region: CASRTPGQGYHEQYF. The DNA for the CDR3 is TGTGCCAGCAGAACACCGGGACAGGGGTACCACGAGCAGTACTTC.

This clonotype was picked up a small number of times. The rearrangement links TRBV7-2 to TRBJ1-1; TRBD1 agrees at 8 bases. This CDR3 is built from 13 residues. V gave up 5 bases and J gave up 11 bases; unmatched junction bases: 10. Germline CDR1 SGHTA, CDR2 FQGNSA. CDR3 coding DNA: TGTGCCAGCAGCCGACACAGGGGGAAGGGGGCTTTCTTT. As protein: CASSRHRGKGAFF.

The V gene is TRBV27, the J gene TRBJ2-4, with D perhaps TRBD1 (5 bases). CDR1 and CDR2 from the germline V gene are MNHEY and SMNVEV (reference sequence). V was cut by 6 bases and J by 1 base, with 19 bases left in between. The CDR3 sequence is 17 residues long. The CDR3 here is CASRTLTAALAKNIQYF. As DNA, the CDR3 is TGTGCCAGCAGGACCTTGACAGCCGCTTTGGCCAAAAACATTCAGTACTTC.

This clonotype was found many times. The rearrangement uses TRBV20-1 and TRBJ1-2; D not resolved. V lost 5 bases, J lost 2 bases, and 12 bases lay in between. The CDR3 has 13 residues. Germline CDR1 is DFQATT and CDR2 is SNEGSKA (reference sequence). The CDR3 is CSAEHKANYGYTF. Here the CDR3 DNA reads TGCAGTGCTGAGCATAAGGCAAACTATGGCTACACCTTC.

In its sample, this clonotype was seen many times. This sequence joins TRBV28 and TRBJ1-2; D may be TRBD1 (5 bases). Looked up from germline, CDR1 is MDHEN and CDR2 is SYDVKM. Deletions cut 7 bases from V and 4 bases from J, with 16 bases between. This CDR3 has 14 amino acids. CDR3 sequence (DNA): TGTGCCAGCACTTCGTTGGCAGGGACCTATGGCTACACCTTC. It is translated as CASTSLAGTYGYTF.

The chain has TRBV28 and TRBJ1-5; D gene unclear. CDR3 length: 11 amino acids. The germline V gene has CDR1 MDHEN and CDR2 SYDVKM. V lost 5 bases to trimming and J lost 8 bases, with 7 bases between them. For the CDR3, the DNA is TGTGCCAGCAGTCGATCGGAGCCCCAGCATTTT. It encodes CASSRSEPQHF.

The rearrangement uses TRBV29-1 and TRBJ2-3; 12 bases fit TRBD2. The CDR3 sequence is 14 residues long. Germline trimming cut 7 bases from V and 2 bases from J; bases unmatched to any gene: 4. Germline CDR1 is SQVTM and CDR2 is ANQGSEA. The CDR3 DNA reads as TGCAGCGGCCGGACTAGCGGGAACACAGATACGCAGTATTTT. Translation gives CSGRTSGNTDTQYF.

The sample holds a few counts of this clonotype. CDR3 nucleotides: TGTGCCAGCAGTTGGACGCAAGAGACCCAGTACTTC. This sequence encodes CASSWTQETQYF. The J gene is TRBJ2-5, the V gene TRBV6-5; D ambiguous. Trimming stripped 4 bases from V and 2 bases from J, with 5 bases between. The CDR3 extends over 12 amino acids. The germline gives CDR1 MNHEY, CDR2 SVGAGI.

This clonotype has a handful of counts. The chain combines TRBV2 with TRBJ2-5; the D call may be TRBD1 or TRBD2 (5 bases each). Trimming pared 6 bases from V and 4 bases from J, leaving 15 bases between. Looked up from germline, CDR1 is SNHLY and CDR2 is FYNNEI. The CDR3 sequence is 14 residues long. CDR3 residues: CASRTGPLPETQYF. The CDR3 coding sequence is TGTGCCAGCAGGACGGGACCCCTTCCAGAGACCCAGTACTTC.

This chain connects TRBV6-1 to TRBJ1-4, with a possible D match to TRBD1 (6 bases). The CDR3 spans 16 residues. Germline lookup yields CDR1 MNHNS and CDR2 SASEGT. Trimming cost V 7 bases and J 3 bases, with 18 bases left between them. The CDR3 coding sequence is TGTGCCAGCACCCGAGGGGGGCTAGTAGCTAATGAAAAACTGTTTTTT. The encoded protein is CASTRGGLVANEKLFF.

This clonotype was found many times. This sequence joins TRBV6-1 and TRBJ1-1; D remains ambiguous. The CDR3 is made up of 16 amino acids. Trimming removed 7 bases at V and 1 base at J, with 19 bases between. Germline lookup yields CDR1 MNHNS and CDR2 SASEGT. CDR3 DNA: TGTGCCAGCACCCCGTTGGTGTACGGCCCGAACACTGAAGCTTTCTTT. Amino acid sequence: CASTPLVYGPNTEAFF.

The chain recombines TRBV5-1 with TRBJ1-1; D remains ambiguous. This CDR3 spans 15 amino acids. Germline CDR1 is SGHRS and CDR2 is YFSETQ. V dropped 4 bases and J dropped 1 base, with 14 bases sitting between them. The CDR3 sequence is CASSTVGSSNTEAFF. The CDR3, as DNA: TGCGCCAGCAGCACTGTCGGGAGTTCGAACACTGAAGCTTTCTTT.

This clonotype was recorded at least ten times. The CDR3 protein is CASSLDRFQPQHF. The CDR3 DNA reads as TGTGCCAGCAGTTTAGACAGGTTTCAGCCCCAGCATTTT. The chain links TRBV12-3 or TRBV12-4 to TRBJ1-5; possible D gene TRBD1, 5 bases. The V and J ends lost 1 base and 6 bases respectively, with 7 bases between them. The length of the CDR3 is 13 residues.

This chain links TRBV9 with TRBJ2-5; 9 positions match TRBD1. V lost 3 bases, J lost 5 bases, and 8 bases stayed unmatched. Germline V gene sequence: CDR1 SGDLS, CDR2 YYNGEE. The CDR3 is 15 amino acids. The DNA of the CDR3 is TGTGCCAGCAGCGCCCGGGACAGGGAATTGGAGACCCAGTACTTC. Translating it yields CASSARDRELETQYF.

The rearrangement uses TRBV7-3 and TRBJ2-7, with 11 bases matching TRBD1. The CDR3 runs to 15 residues. CDR1 is SGHTA and CDR2 is FQGTGA in the germline V gene. V lost 5 bases to trimming and J lost 2 bases; unmatched junction nucleotides: 5. The CDR3 DNA is TGTGCCAGCAGCCCCGGACAGGGGGCCCCCTACGAGCAGTACTTC. Its translation is CASSPGQGAPYEQYF.

The chain recombines TRBV20-1 with TRBJ2-7, with 8 bases aligning to TRBD2. CDR3 length: 16 residues. Unmatched junction bases numbered 10, after V lost 3 bases and J lost 0 bases. Germline values: CDR1 DFQATT, CDR2 SNEGSKA (reference sequence). Written as DNA, the CDR3 is TGCAGTGCTAGGGGACTAGAGGGTCGAAGCTCCTACGAGCAGTACTTC. Encoded protein: CSARGLEGRSSYEQYF.

This clonotype was observed a few times. The V gene is TRBV11-2, the J gene TRBJ1-1; tentative D call: TRBD1 (6 bases). Trimming pared 1 base from V and 1 base from J, leaving 19 bases between. Germline-derived CDR1 and CDR2 are SGHAT and FQNNGV. This CDR3 contains 18 residues. As DNA, the CDR3 is TGTGCCAGCAGCTTAGCGGGGGCAGGGCGATCGGGGAACACTGAAGCTTTCTTT. This codes for CASSLAGAGRSGNTEAFF.

The table lists this clonotype with a few counts. This chain uses TRBV12-3 or TRBV12-4 with TRBJ2-2, with 11 bases lining up with TRBD2. The CDR3 loop spans 15 amino acids. J gave up 7 bases and V 5 bases, and 6 bases lay outside the gene matches. DNA for the CDR3: TGTGCCAGCAGTCCCCTGACTAGCGGGATCGGGGAGCTGTTTTTT. Translated, it gives CASSPLTSGIGELFF.

This clonotype was seen a handful of times. The rearrangement uses TRBV27 and TRBJ2-2; a weak D match, TRBD1 (6 bases). The CDR3 is made up of 18 amino acids. Deletions cut 6 bases from V and 6 bases from J, with 26 bases between. CDR1 is MNHEY and CDR2 is SMNVEV in the germline V gene (reference sequence). CDR3 sequence: CASSPLGRGQVSAGELFF. The CDR3 coding sequence is TGTGCCAGCAGCCCGTTGGGCAGGGGCCAGGTTAGCGCCGGGGAGCTGTTTTTT.

The table lists this clonotype with a few counts. The chain links TRBV9 to TRBJ2-7, with 11 bases lining up with TRBD1. V lost 0 bases to trimming and J lost 3 bases; unmatched junction nucleotides: 5. This CDR3 comprises 16 residues. The germline CDR1 and CDR2 sequences are SGDLS and YYNGEE. CDR3 in amino acids: CASSVGVGQGGYEQYF. The CDR3 DNA reads as TGTGCCAGCAGCGTAGGGGTGGGACAGGGGGGCTACGAGCAGTACTTC.

This clonotype was detected a few times. This chain links TRBV29-1 with TRBJ1-5; 10 bases are a match to TRBD1. Germline V lookup: CDR1 SQVTM, CDR2 ANQGSEA. The junction had 4 bases not matched to a gene; V was cut back by 4 bases and J by 7 bases. The CDR3 is 13 residues long. The CDR3 sequence is CSVGGTGDQPQHF. For the CDR3, the DNA is TGCAGCGTTGGGGGGACAGGGGACCAGCCCCAGCATTTT.

V is TRBV29-1 and J is TRBJ2-2, with 13 positions matching TRBD2. This CDR3 is 14 amino acids long. From germline, CDR1 is SQVTM and CDR2 ANQGSEA. J lost 6 bases, V lost 8 bases, and 6 bases had no gene match. CDR3 nucleotides: TGCAGCCGGAGGACTAGCGGGAGAGCCGGGGAGCTGTTTTTT. Translated: CSRRTSGRAGELFF.

The chain joins TRBV6-2 or TRBV6-3 to TRBJ1-1, with a weak D call TRBD1 (5 bases). This CDR3 comprises 14 residues. The V gene's germline CDR1 is MNHEY and CDR2 SVGEGT. V dropped 2 bases and J dropped 1 base, with 8 bases sitting between them. The DNA for the CDR3 is TGTGCCAGCAGTTACGGGGGTTGGAACACTGAAGCTTTCTTT. It codes for CASSYGGWNTEAFF.